A selection of T cell receptor beta chains follows, all from one sample in a study of blood T cell repertoires in COVID-19. Here immunoSEQ multiplex PCR was the method, and the copy in TCRdb shows in-frame clones only, minus some. The table shows about 210,000 clones, with roughly 75% occurring only once. The sample was peripheral blood. The source of these receptors is a woman aged 65 to 85 with acute or convalescent COVID-19. Each CDR3 is given with its conserved first and last residue. D genes are given only for firm matches. Clone size is given for some rows only: seen once, a few or many times, or a class if the clone is expanded.

TRBJ2-5	few	TRBD1	TRBV7-2	CASNSGTGVQETQYF	TGTGCCAGCAACTCCGGGACAGGAGTTCAAGAGACCCAGTACTTC
TRBJ1-2	NA	TRBD1	TRBV6-1	CASSEGQGRLVYGYTF	TGTGCCAGCAGTGAGGGACAGGGAAGGTTGGTCTATGGCTACACCTTC
TRBJ2-1	NA	TRBD2	TRBV7-2	CASSLDLWGSGGNYNEQFF	TGTGCCAGCAGCTTAGATCTTTGGGGGAGCGGGGGAAACTACAATGAGCAGTTCTTC
TRBJ2-5	NA	NA	TRBV20-1	CSASGQETQYF	TGCAGTGCTTCGGGTCAAGAGACCCAGTACTTC
TRBJ2-1	NA	NA	TRBV5-6	CASSGPYNEQFF	TGTGCCAGCAGCGGGCCCTACAATGAGCAGTTCTTC
TRBJ1-5	NA	NA	TRBV15	CATRPTGSQPQHF	TGTGCCACCAGACCTACAGGGAGTCAGCCCCAGCATTTT
TRBJ2-1	NA	TRBD2	TRBV27	CASSGTSDNEQFF	TGTGCCAGCAGTGGAACTAGCGACAATGAGCAGTTCTTC
TRBJ2-3	once	TRBD1	TRBV4-3	CASSQGSLDRDRDTQYF	TGCGCCAGCAGCCAAGGGTCCCTCGACAGGGATAGAGATACGCAGTATTTT
TRBJ1-3	NA	TRBD1	TRBV7-2	CASSQDRVGGNTIYF	TGTGCCAGCAGCCAGGACAGGGTGGGTGGAAACACCATATATTTT
TRBJ2-2	NA	TRBD1	TRBV19	CASIPDRGSGELFF	TGTGCCAGTATCCCGGACAGGGGCAGCGGGGAGCTGTTTTTT
TRBJ2-2	NA	TRBD2	TRBV7-8	CASSLGGGRNWELFF	TGTGCCAGCAGCTTAGGGGGGGGAAGGAACTGGGAGCTGTTTTTT
TRBJ2-3	NA	NA	TRBV12-3/TRBV12-4	CASSLSTDTQYF	TGTGCCAGCAGTCTTAGCACAGATACGCAGTATTTT
TRBJ2-3	NA	NA	TRBV7-2	CASSFASQSSGIADTQYF	TGTGCCAGCAGCTTTGCCTCCCAAAGTAGCGGTATTGCAGATACGCAGTATTTT
TRBJ2-1	NA	TRBD2	TRBV5-1	CASSLVVAGGNEQFF	TGCGCCAGCAGCTTGGTAGTAGCGGGGGGCAATGAGCAGTTCTTC
TRBJ2-1	few	TRBD2	TRBV4-1	CASSQLAGGYNEQFF	TGCGCCAGCAGCCAACTAGCGGGGGGTTACAATGAGCAGTTCTTC